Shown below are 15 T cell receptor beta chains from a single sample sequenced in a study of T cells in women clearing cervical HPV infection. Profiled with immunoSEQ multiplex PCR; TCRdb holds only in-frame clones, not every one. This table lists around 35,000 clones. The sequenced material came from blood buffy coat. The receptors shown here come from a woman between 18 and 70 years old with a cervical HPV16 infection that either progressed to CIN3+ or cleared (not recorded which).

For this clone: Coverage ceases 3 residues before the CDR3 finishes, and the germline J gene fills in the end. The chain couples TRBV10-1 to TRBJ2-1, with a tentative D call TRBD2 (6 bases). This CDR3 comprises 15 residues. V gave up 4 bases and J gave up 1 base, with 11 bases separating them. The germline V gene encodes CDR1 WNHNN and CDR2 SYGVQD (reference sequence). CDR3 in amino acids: CASSAGEDSYNEQFF. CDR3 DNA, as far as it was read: TGCGCCAGCAGTGCCGGGGAGGATTCCTACAATGAG.

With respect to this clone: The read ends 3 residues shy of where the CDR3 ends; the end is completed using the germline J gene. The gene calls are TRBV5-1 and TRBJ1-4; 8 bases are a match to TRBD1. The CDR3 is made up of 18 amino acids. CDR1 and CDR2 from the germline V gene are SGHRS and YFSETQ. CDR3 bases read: TGCGCCAGCAGCATAGGACAGGGAGGACCTCTGGGGGCCAACGTA. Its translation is CASSIGQGGPLGANV. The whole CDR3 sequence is CASSIGQGGPLGANVLFF.

The sequenced part of the CDR3 DNA is TGTGCCAGCATCGGGACAGGTTCCTTGACGCGA. Translated: CASIGTGSLTR. The complete CDR3 sequence is CASIGTGSLTRAFF. The chain joins TRBV2 to TRBJ1-1; TRBD1 agrees at 8 bases. With the read ending 3 residues before the CDR3 end, the germline J gene is used to fill in that end. Germline V gene sequence: CDR1 SNHLY, CDR2 FYNNEI. The CDR3 has 14 amino acids.

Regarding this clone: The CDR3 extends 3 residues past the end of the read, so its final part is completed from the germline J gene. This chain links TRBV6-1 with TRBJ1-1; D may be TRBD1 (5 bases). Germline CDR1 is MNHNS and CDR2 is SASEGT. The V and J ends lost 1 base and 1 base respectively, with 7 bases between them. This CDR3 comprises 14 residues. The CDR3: CASSEGGANTEAFF. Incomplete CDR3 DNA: TGTGCCAGCAGTGAAGGGGGCGCGAACACTGAA.

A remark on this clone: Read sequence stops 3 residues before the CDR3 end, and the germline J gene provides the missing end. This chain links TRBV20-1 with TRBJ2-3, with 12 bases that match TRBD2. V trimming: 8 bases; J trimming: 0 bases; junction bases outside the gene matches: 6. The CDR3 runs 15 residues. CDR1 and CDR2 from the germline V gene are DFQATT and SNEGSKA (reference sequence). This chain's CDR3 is CSQTSGGESTDTQYF. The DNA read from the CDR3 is TGCAGTCAGACTAGCGGGGGCGAGAGCACAGATACG.

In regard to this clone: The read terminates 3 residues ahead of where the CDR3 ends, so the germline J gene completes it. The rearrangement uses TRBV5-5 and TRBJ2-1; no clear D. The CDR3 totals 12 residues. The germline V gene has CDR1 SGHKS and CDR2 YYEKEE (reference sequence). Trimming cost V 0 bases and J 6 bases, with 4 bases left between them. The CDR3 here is CASSLASNEQFF. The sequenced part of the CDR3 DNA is TGTGCCAGCAGCTTGGCCAGCAATGAG.

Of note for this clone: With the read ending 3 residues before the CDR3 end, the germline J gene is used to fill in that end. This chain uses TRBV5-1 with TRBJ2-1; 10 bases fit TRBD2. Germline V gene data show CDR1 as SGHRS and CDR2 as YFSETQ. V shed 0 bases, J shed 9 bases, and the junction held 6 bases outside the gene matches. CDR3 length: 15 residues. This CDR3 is CASSLAPSGSSEQFF. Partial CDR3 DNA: TGCGCCAGCAGCTTGGCCCCTAGCGGGAGCTCTGAG.

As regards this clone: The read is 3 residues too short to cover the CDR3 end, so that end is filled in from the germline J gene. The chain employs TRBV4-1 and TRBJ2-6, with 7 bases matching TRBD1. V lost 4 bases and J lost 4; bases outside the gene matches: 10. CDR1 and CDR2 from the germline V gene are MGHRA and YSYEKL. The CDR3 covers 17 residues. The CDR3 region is CASSPGTALIGANVLTF. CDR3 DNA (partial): TGCGCCAGCAGCCCCGGGACAGCCCTGATCGGGGCCAACGTC.

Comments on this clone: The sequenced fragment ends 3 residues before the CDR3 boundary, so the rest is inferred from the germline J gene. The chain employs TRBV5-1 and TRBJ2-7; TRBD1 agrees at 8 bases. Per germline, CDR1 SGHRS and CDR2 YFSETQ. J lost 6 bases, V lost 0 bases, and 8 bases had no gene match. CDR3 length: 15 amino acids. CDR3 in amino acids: CASSLGQGTHGEQYF. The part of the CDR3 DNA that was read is TGCGCCAGCAGCTTGGGACAGGGGACTCACGGCGAG.

CDR3 loop: CASSFRGQETQYF. CDR3 DNA, as far as it was read: TGTGCCAGCAGCTTCAGGGGGCAAGAGACC. V is TRBV5-4 and J is TRBJ2-5, with 7 bases that match TRBD1. The DNA ends 3 residues before the CDR3 does, and the rest of the CDR3 is filled in from the germline J gene. Germline CDR1 reads SGHNT; CDR2 reads YYREEE (reference sequence). The CDR3 contains 13 residues. V lost 2 bases, J lost 2 bases, and 0 bases stayed unmatched.

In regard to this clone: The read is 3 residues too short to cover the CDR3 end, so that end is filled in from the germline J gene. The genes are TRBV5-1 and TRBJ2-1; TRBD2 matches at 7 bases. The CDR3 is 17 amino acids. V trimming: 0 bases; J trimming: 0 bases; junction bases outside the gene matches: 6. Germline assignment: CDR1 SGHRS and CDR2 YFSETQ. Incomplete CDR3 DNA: TGCGCCAGCAGCTTGGTTTCTAGCGGAAGCTCCTACAATGAG. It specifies CASSLVSSGSSYNE. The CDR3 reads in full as CASSLVSSGSSYNEQFF.

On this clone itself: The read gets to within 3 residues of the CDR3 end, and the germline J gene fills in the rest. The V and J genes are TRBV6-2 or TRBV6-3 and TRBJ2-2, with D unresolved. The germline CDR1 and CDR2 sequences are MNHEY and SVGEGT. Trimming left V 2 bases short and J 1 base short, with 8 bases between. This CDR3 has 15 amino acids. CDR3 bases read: TGTGCCAGCAGTTACCTTCTGCGGAACACCGGGGAG. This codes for CASSYLLRNTGE. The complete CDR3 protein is CASSYLLRNTGELFF.

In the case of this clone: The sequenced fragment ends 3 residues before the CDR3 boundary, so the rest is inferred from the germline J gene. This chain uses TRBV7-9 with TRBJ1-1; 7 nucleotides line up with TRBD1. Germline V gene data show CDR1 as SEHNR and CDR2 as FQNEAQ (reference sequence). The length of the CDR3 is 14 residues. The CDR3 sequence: CASIRTGDTDTAFF. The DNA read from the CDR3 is TGTGCCAGCATCCGGACAGGAGACACAGATACG.

CDR3 DNA, as far as it was read: TGTGCCAGCAGTCGTGGACAGGGGGCGCTTAAA. Amino acid sequence: CASSRGQGALK. The CDR3, in full, reads CASSRGQGALKLFF. The chain is built from TRBV28 and TRBJ1-4; TRBD1 matches at 11 bases. Read coverage stops 3 residues before the CDR3 terminus; the germline J gene supplies the remainder. The germline gives CDR1 MDHEN, CDR2 SYDVKM. The CDR3 loop spans 14 amino acids. Full variable domain (missing parts from reference TRBV28 and TRBJ1-4): DVKVTQSSRYLVKRTGEKVFLECVQDMDHENMFWYRQDPGLGLRLIYFSYDVKMKEKGDIPEGYSVSREKKERFSLILESASTNQTSMYLCASSRGQGALKLFFGSGTQLSVL.

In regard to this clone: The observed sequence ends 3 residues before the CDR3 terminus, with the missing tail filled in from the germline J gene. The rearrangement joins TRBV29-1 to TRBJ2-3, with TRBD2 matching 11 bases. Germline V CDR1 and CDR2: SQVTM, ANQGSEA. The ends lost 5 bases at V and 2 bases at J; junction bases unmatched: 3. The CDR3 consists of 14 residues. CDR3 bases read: TGCAGCGTTTTGACTAGCGGGGCCACAGATACG. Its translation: CSVLTSGATDT. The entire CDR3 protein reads CSVLTSGATDTQYF.